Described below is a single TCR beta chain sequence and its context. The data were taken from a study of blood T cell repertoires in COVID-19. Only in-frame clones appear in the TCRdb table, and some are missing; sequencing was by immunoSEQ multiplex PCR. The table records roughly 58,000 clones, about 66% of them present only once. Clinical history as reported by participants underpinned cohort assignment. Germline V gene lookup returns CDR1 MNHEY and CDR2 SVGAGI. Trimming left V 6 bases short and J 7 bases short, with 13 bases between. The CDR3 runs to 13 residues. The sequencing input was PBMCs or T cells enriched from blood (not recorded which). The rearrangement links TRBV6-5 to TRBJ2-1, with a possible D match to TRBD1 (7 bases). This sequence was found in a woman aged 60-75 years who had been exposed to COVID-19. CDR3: CASRSTGRNEQFF. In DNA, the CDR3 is TGTGCCAGCAGATCGACAGGGAGGAATGAGCAGTTCTTC.